Listed below are T cell receptor beta chains from one sample, sequenced in a study of T cell responses to AZD1222 COVID-19 vaccine. Profiled with immunoSEQ multiplex PCR; TCRdb holds only in-frame clones, not every one. Of around 140,000 clones in the sample, approximately 90% are singletons; the top ten hold around 0.98%. The sample in question was peripheral blood, obtained 28 days after the second AZD1222 dose. These receptors were taken from an adult who received the AZD1222 COVID-19 vaccine. Both conserved end residues are part of each CDR3. The D gene is left open where the match is weak. Not every row has a clone size; where given, it reads once, few, many or a size class.

cdr3_length clone_size j_call d_call v_call cdr3_nt cdr3_aa
12 . TRBJ1-1 TRBD1 TRBV12-3/TRBV12-4 TGTGCCAGCAGCTACAACAGGGGTAGAGCTTTCTTT CASSYNRGRAFF
16 . TRBJ2-7 . TRBV28 TGTGCCAGCAGTTTCGTGTTCACAGGATACCGCTACGAGCAGTACTTC CASSFVFTGYRYEQYF
13 . TRBJ2-3 TRBD2 TRBV28 TGTGCCAGCAAAAGGGCTAGCGGAGATACGCAGTATTTT CASKRASGDTQYF
14 once TRBJ1-4 . TRBV28 TGTGCCAGCAGTTTCTTCGGGGAGGATGAAAAACTGTTTTTT CASSFFGEDEKLFF
13 . TRBJ1-6 . TRBV28 TGTGCCAGCAGCCAGGGGAATAATTCACCCCTCCACTTT CASSQGNNSPLHF
17 . TRBJ2-6 . TRBV29-1 TGCAGCGTTGTTGATACGGGGTGGCTCTCTGGGGCCAACGTCCTGACTTTC CSVVDTGWLSGANVLTF
20 . TRBJ2-1 TRBD2 TRBV28 TGTGCCAGCAGTTTATCCGGTCCAGGGACTAGCGGGAACTCCTACAATGAGCAGTTCTTC CASSLSGPGTSGNSYNEQFF
21 . TRBJ2-1 TRBD2 TRBV12-5 TGTGCTAGTGGTTTGGTATGGTGGACTAGCGGGAGGCAGAGCTCCTACAATGAGCAGTTCTTC CASGLVWWTSGRQSSYNEQFF
13 . TRBJ1-2 TRBD1 TRBV29-1 TGCAGCGTTGAAAAGGGGGCAGGATATGGCTACACCTTC CSVEKGAGYGYTF
15 . TRBJ2-7 . TRBV18 TGTGCCAGCTCCCGGGACATCCTGAGCTCCTACGAGCAGTACTTC CASSRDILSSYEQYF
10 . TRBJ1-3 . TRBV6-5 TGTGCCAGCAGAACAAACACCATATATTTT CASRTNTIYF
17 . TRBJ2-1 TRBD2 TRBV12-5 TGTGCTAGTCTGACTAGCGGGGCCCTGAGCTCCTACAATGAGCAGTTCTTC CASLTSGALSSYNEQFF